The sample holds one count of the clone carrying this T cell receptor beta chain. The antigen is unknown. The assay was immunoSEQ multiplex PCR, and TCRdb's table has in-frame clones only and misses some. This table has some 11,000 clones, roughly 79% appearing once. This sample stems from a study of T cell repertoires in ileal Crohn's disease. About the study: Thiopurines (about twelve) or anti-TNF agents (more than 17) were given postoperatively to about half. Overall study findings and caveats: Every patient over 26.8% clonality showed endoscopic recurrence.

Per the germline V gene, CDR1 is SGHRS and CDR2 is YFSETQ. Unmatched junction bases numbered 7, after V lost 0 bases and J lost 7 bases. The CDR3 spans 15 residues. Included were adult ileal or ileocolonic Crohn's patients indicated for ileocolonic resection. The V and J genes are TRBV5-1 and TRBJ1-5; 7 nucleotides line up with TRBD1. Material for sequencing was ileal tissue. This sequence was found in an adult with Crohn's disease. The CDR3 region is CASSLGDREAQPQHF. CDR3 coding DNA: TGCGCCAGCAGCTTGGGAGACAGGGAGGCCCAGCCCCAGCATTTT.